The 17 T cell receptor beta chains below all came from one sample that was sequenced in a study of blood T cell repertoires in COVID-19 (dated by TCRdb to 2018 to 2021). The protocol used for the library was the immunoSEQ multiplex PCR assay. TCRdb limited this immuneACCESS table to in-frame rearrangements with V and J called. A share of clones is missing; checked studies link under half to unresolved V genes, and the rest is unexplained. In this sample the table shows more than 200,000 clones, 65% to 85% of which occur a single time. Over 3% of the sample is held by the ten biggest clonotypes. The sequencing sample was made of peripheral blood. Receptors were obtained from a woman aged 40 to 55 with active or convalescent COVID-19.

The chain uses TRBV3-1 (or the pseudogene TRBV3-2) and TRBJ1-2; TRBD1 aligns across 10 bases. Germline CDR1 is LGHDT and CDR2 is YNNKEL (reference sequence). The CDR3 has 16 amino acids. V was clipped by 3 bases and J by 5 bases; unmatched bases: 9. The CDR3 DNA follows: TGTGCCAGCAGCCAGGAGGACAGGGGGAGTAGGTATGGCTACACCTTC. It translates to CASSQEDRGSRYGYTF.

The chain is built from TRBV7-9 and TRBJ1-1; TRBD1 is a possible D gene (6 bases). From germline, CDR1 is SEHNR and CDR2 FQNEAQ (reference sequence). The CDR3 is 14 amino acids. Deletions cut 7 bases from V and 1 base from J, with 13 bases between. The CDR3: CASTETGGNTEAFF. For the CDR3, the DNA is TGTGCCAGCACTGAGACAGGTGGGAACACTGAAGCTTTCTTT.

V is TRBV3-1 (or the pseudogene TRBV3-2) and J is TRBJ2-7; TRBD2 aligns across 7 bases. The V gene's germline CDR1 is LGHDT and CDR2 YNNKEL (reference sequence). V lost 2 bases and J lost 4; bases outside the gene matches: 5. This CDR3 contains 14 residues. In nucleotides, the CDR3 is TGTGCCAGCAGCCAACGTCAGGGAGGGTACGAGCAGTACTTC. It encodes CASSQRQGGYEQYF.

The gene calls are TRBV5-1 and TRBJ2-3; a weak D match, TRBD2 (5 bases). Germline CDR1 and CDR2: SGHRS and YFSETQ. The V end lost 4 bases, the J end lost 0 bases, and 12 bases lay between the germline ends. The CDR3 consists of 15 residues. The CDR3 loop reads CASSPAGISTDTQYF. Written as DNA, the CDR3 is TGCGCCAGCAGCCCCGCCGGGATTAGCACAGATACGCAGTATTTT.

This chain links TRBV3-1 (or the pseudogene TRBV3-2) with TRBJ1-3, with 9 bases lining up with TRBD1. The germline V gene has CDR1 LGHDT and CDR2 YNNKEL (reference sequence). The CDR3 is made up of 15 amino acids. With V trimmed by 4 bases and J by 4 bases, 5 bases remained unmatched. Here the CDR3 reads CASSPGQGPGNTIYF. CDR3 in DNA: TGTGCCAGCAGCCCGGGACAGGGCCCCGGAAACACCATATATTTT.

This clone was recorded only once. This chain connects TRBV28 to TRBJ1-5; D is perhaps TRBD1 (5 bases). The CDR3 is made up of 18 amino acids. Trimming took off 7 bases at V and 2 bases at J, with 24 bases between the two ends. In germline, CDR1 is MDHEN, CDR2 SYDVKM. The CDR3 here is CASKIRDGGKRGNQPQHF. The CDR3 region has the DNA TGTGCCAGCAAAATTCGGGACGGGGGTAAAAGGGGCAATCAGCCCCAGCATTTT.

This clone showed up just a few times. This chain connects TRBV30 to TRBJ1-3; D is uncertain. The CDR3 consists of 12 residues. Germline CDR1 is GTSNPN and CDR2 is SVGIG (reference sequence). V lost 1 base to trimming and J lost 2 bases, with 3 bases between them. As DNA, the CDR3 is TGTGCCTGGAGTGCCGCTGGAAACACCATATATTTT. Its protein product is CAWSAAGNTIYF.

This clone appeared a few times. The chain couples TRBV29-1 to TRBJ1-1, with 7 nucleotides matching TRBD1. Germline-derived CDR1 and CDR2 are SQVTM and ANQGSEA. Trimming at V came to 8 bases and at J to 6 bases, leaving 6 bases not matched to a gene. The CDR3 has 11 residues. CDR3 DNA: TGCAGCCCCCTGAGGGGGCCTGAAGCTTTCTTT. Translation: CSPLRGPEAFF.

This chain uses TRBV6-4 with TRBJ1-5; D is undetermined. The V end lost 0 bases, the J end lost 9 bases, and 9 bases lay between the germline ends. This CDR3 region has 13 residues. Germline V gives CDR1 MRHNA, CDR2 SNTAGT. The CDR3 loop reads CASSDSERSPQHF. The CDR3 coding sequence is TGTGCCAGCAGTGACTCAGAGAGGTCGCCCCAGCATTTT.

CDR3 loop: CASSESPGVDSPLHF. The CDR3 DNA is TGTGCCAGCAGTGAATCTCCAGGGGTTGATTCACCCCTCCACTTT. The chain carries TRBV6-1 and TRBJ1-6; possible D gene TRBD1, 6 bases. With 2 bases removed from V and 8 bases from J, the gap between germline ends came to 13 bases. CDR1 is MNHNS, CDR2 SASEGT, per germline. This CDR3 is 15 amino acids long.

The chain couples TRBV6-9 to TRBJ2-3, with a tentative D call TRBD2 (7 bases). Looked up from germline, CDR1 is MNHGY and CDR2 is SVAAGI. CDR3 size: 14 residues. Trimming removed 8 bases at V and 6 bases at J, with 18 bases between. The chain's CDR3 is CASGLGGATDTQYF. CDR3 coding DNA: TGTGCCAGCGGTTTAGGGGGGGCAACCGATACGCAGTATTTT.

The DNA of the CDR3 is TGTGCCAGCAGCTTCAACAGGGCTTGGTACGAGCAGTACGTC. As protein: CASSFNRAWYEQYV. This chain uses TRBV3-1 (or the pseudogene TRBV3-2) with TRBJ2-7, with D possibly matching TRBD1 (6 bases). Germline V gene sequence: CDR1 LGHDT, CDR2 YNNKEL (reference sequence). The CDR3 has 14 residues. V was pared by 5 bases and J by 4 bases, with 15 bases between.

The chain carries TRBV27 and TRBJ2-7; weak D call: TRBD1 (5 bases). Germline V gene sequence: CDR1 MNHEY, CDR2 SMNVEV (reference sequence). The CDR3 has 14 amino acids. V lost 2 bases, J lost 7 bases, and 15 bases lay in between. The CDR3 DNA reads as TGTGCCAGCAGTTTACAGGGTCTGTCGAAGGAGCAGTACTTC. This gives the protein CASSLQGLSKEQYF.

The chain couples TRBV5-1 to TRBJ2-3; D is undetermined. The CDR3 has 17 residues. Germline V CDR1 and CDR2: SGHRS, YFSETQ. Trimming took 1 base from V and 2 from J, leaving 17 bases between them. The CDR3 coding sequence is TGCGCCAGCAGCTTGAAGACGGGTGCGGCCCCCACAGATACGCAGTATTTT. Its translation: CASSLKTGAAPTDTQYF.

The chain joins TRBV10-3 to TRBJ1-2; D remains ambiguous. The V end lost 2 bases, the J end lost 3 bases, and 10 bases lay between the germline ends. CDR3 length equals 14 residues. CDR1 is ENHRY, CDR2 SYGVKD, per germline. CDR3 bases: TGTGCCATCAGTGAGCCGGCGGGCTACTATGGCTACACCTTC. Translated: CAISEPAGYYGYTF.

The chain joins TRBV4-1 to TRBJ1-4, with D possibly matching TRBD1 (5 bases). Trimming removed 1 base from V and 6 bases from J, with 15 bases in between. Per the germline V gene, CDR1 is MGHRA and CDR2 is YSYEKL. The CDR3 totals 16 residues. The DNA of the CDR3 is TGCGCCAGCAGCCAAGGTTGGGGGGGTGGCGATGAAAAACTGTTTTTT. Amino acids: CASSQGWGGGDEKLFF.

This chain connects TRBV19 to TRBJ2-7; TRBD1 is a possible D gene (5 bases). The CDR3 covers 14 residues. Germline values: CDR1 LNHDA, CDR2 SQIVND (reference sequence). V was shortened by 5 bases and J by 0 bases, with 11 bases between the two germline ends. The CDR3 sequence is CASSPRTTSYEQYF. The CDR3 DNA reads TGTGCCAGTAGTCCCCGGACAACCTCCTACGAGCAGTACTTC. The full variable domain, rest sourced from reference TRBV19 and TRBJ2-7, is DGGITQSPKYLFRKEGQNVTLSCEQNLNHDAMYWYRQDPGQGLRLIYYSQIVNDFQKGDIAEGYSVSREKKESFPLTVTSAQKNPTAFYLCASSPRTTSYEQYFGPGTRLTVT.